The rows below give T cell receptor beta chains drawn from one sample of a study of T cell responses to AZD1222 COVID-19 vaccine. Generated by immunoSEQ multiplex PCR, the TCRdb table keeps only in-frame clones and is missing some. This sample carries roughly 100,000 clones, approximately 84% of them seen once, and the ten largest clones take 12% to 15%. This specimen was peripheral blood, taken 28 days after the second AZD1222 dose. Receptors originate from an adult who received the AZD1222 COVID-19 vaccine. Both conserved end residues are part of each CDR3. A D gene is named only where the DNA matches it firmly. Size is stated for part of the rows, as once, few or many counts, or as a class when the clone is expanded.

j_call | v_call | cdr3_length | clone_size | d_call | cdr3_aa | cdr3_nt
TRBJ1-2 | TRBV6-1 | 13 | NA | NA | CASSNIERMGYTF | TGTGCCAGCAGTAATATTGAGAGGATGGGCTACACCTTC
TRBJ1-4 | TRBV24-1 | 14 | NA | TRBD1 | CATSGGQGNEKLFF | TGTGCCACCAGTGGGGGACAGGGTAATGAAAAACTGTTTTTT
TRBJ1-2 | TRBV20-1 | 11 | NA | NA | CSARPNDGYTF | TGCAGTGCTAGACCCAATGATGGCTACACCTTC
TRBJ2-7 | TRBV7-6 | 13 | NA | TRBD2 | CASSSREGYEQYF | TGTGCCAGCAGCTCTCGGGAGGGGTACGAGCAGTACTTC
TRBJ2-2 | TRBV6-1 | 16 | NA | TRBD2 | CASSDPGLAGAGELFF | TGTGCCAGCAGTGACCCGGGACTAGCGGGGGCCGGGGAGCTGTTTTTT
TRBJ1-5 | TRBV6-1 | 16 | NA | NA | CASSEGRGYSNQPQHF | TGTGCCAGCAGTGAAGGGCGGGGTTATAGCAATCAGCCCCAGCATTTT
TRBJ2-5 | TRBV3-1/TRBV3-2 | 14 | NA | TRBD2 | CASSRGSGAETQYF | TGTGCCAGCAGCCGTGGTAGCGGGGCAGAGACCCAGTACTTC
TRBJ1-5 | TRBV3-1/TRBV3-2 | 14 | NA | NA | CASSHLGENQPQHF | TGTGCCAGCAGCCATCTGGGGGAGAATCAGCCCCAGCATTTT
TRBJ2-7 | TRBV20-1 | 11 | NA | NA | CSARGPDEQYF | TGCAGTGCTAGAGGCCCGGACGAGCAGTACTTC
TRBJ2-1 | TRBV3-1/TRBV3-2 | 11 | NA | NA | CASSSLDEQFF | TGTGCCAGCAGCTCCCTGGATGAGCAGTTCTTC
TRBJ1-1 | TRBV12-3/TRBV12-4 | 13 | NA | NA | CASSAGTLTEAFF | TGTGCCAGCAGCGCAGGGACTCTCACTGAAGCTTTCTTT
TRBJ2-5 | TRBV3-1/TRBV3-2 | 13 | NA | NA | CASSKLVRETQYF | TGTGCCAGCAGCAAACTAGTCAGAGAGACCCAGTACTTC
TRBJ1-2 | TRBV2 | 13 | few | NA | CASSEGGLYGYTF | TGTGCCAGCAGCGAAGGGGGGCTATATGGCTACACCTTC
TRBJ1-4 | TRBV12-3/TRBV12-4 | 13 | NA | TRBD1 | CASTQGPDEKLFF | TGTGCCAGCACACAGGGGCCCGATGAAAAACTGTTTTTT
TRBJ1-1 | TRBV10-3 | 15 | NA | TRBD1 | CAISGGQEYDTEAFF | TGTGCCATCAGTGGGGGACAGGAGTATGACACTGAAGCTTTCTTT
TRBJ1-5 | TRBV2 | 13 | NA | NA | CASSPSGKQPQHF | TGTGCCAGCAGTCCCTCTGGGAAACAGCCCCAGCATTTT
TRBJ2-1 | TRBV5-4 | 16 | NA | TRBD2 | CASSLVGLGGYNEQFF | TGTGCCAGCAGCTTGGTTGGACTAGGAGGCTACAATGAGCAGTTCTTC
TRBJ1-1 | TRBV15 | 14 | NA | NA | CATSRDIKVTEAFF | TGTGCCACCAGCAGAGATATAAAGGTAACTGAAGCTTTCTTT
TRBJ2-7 | TRBV5-4 | 14 | once | NA | CASSLDLGSDEQYF | TGTGCCAGCAGCTTGGATCTGGGGTCCGACGAGCAGTACTTC
TRBJ1-5 | TRBV6-5 | 13 | NA | NA | CASGDPYNQPQHF | TGTGCCAGCGGGGACCCCTACAATCAGCCCCAGCATTTT
TRBJ2-1 | TRBV6-4 | 14 | NA | NA | CASGARREYNEQFF | TGTGCCAGCGGAGCCCGGCGGGAATACAATGAGCAGTTCTTC
TRBJ1-1 | TRBV5-1 | 13 | NA | NA | CASSLGSGPEAFF | TGCGCCAGCAGCTTGGGCTCAGGCCCGGAAGCTTTCTTT
TRBJ1-5 | TRBV6-5 | 15 | few | NA | CASSPRGVGNQPQHF | TGTGCCAGCAGTCCCCGGGGCGTGGGCAATCAGCCCCAGCATTTT
TRBJ2-5 | TRBV28 | 13 | once | NA | CASSPGSEETQYF | TGTGCCAGCAGTCCCGGGTCCGAAGAGACCCAGTACTTC
TRBJ2-1 | TRBV7-3 | 18 | once | TRBD1 | CASSLKAGQGADGSAQFF | TGTGCCAGCAGCTTAAAGGCAGGACAGGGGGCCGATGGTAGTGCGCAGTTCTTC
TRBJ1-2 | TRBV27 | 13 | NA | NA | CASRLQSNYGYTF | TGTGCCAGCAGACTACAGAGTAACTATGGCTACACCTTC
TRBJ2-7 | TRBV7-2 | 15 | NA | NA | CASSLAAGSSYEQYF | TGTGCCAGCAGCTTAGCGGCGGGAAGCTCCTACGAGCAGTACTTC
TRBJ2-1 | TRBV11-1 | 13 | once | NA | CASSLIGPIEQFF | TGTGCCAGCAGCTTAATCGGGCCCATTGAGCAGTTCTTC
TRBJ2-1 | TRBV5-1 | 16 | NA | TRBD1 | CASSQGDGALYNEQFF | TGCGCCAGCAGCCAGGGGGACGGGGCCCTCTACAATGAGCAGTTCTTC